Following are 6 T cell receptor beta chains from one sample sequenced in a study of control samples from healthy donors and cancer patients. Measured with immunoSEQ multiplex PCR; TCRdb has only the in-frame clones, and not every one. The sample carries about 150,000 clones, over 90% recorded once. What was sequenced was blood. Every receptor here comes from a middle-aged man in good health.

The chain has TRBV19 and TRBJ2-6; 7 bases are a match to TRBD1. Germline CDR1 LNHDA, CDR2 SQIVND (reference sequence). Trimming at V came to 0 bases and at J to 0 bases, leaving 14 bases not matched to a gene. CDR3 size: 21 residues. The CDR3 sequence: CASSIEAPGQRVHSGANVLTF. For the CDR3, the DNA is TGTGCCAGTAGTATAGAGGCCCCGGGACAGAGGGTGCACTCTGGGGCCAACGTCCTGACTTTC.

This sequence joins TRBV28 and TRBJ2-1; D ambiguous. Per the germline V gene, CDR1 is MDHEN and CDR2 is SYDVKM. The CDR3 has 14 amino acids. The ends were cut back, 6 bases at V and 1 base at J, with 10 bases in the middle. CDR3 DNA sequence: TGTGCCAGCAGCCCAGTGATTTCCTACAATGAGCAGTTCTTC. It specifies CASSPVISYNEQFF.

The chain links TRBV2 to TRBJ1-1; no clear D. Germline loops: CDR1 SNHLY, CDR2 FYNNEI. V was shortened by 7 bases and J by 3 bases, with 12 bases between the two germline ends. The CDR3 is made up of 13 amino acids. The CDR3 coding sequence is TGTGCCAGCAAACCCCAAGGGTACACTGAAGCTTTCTTT. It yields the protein CASKPQGYTEAFF.

CDR3: CASSYGTAGLWGYTF. As DNA, the CDR3 is TGTGCCAGCAGCTATGGGACAGCCGGTTTGTGGGGCTACACCTTC. V is TRBV11-1 and J is TRBJ1-2; 7 nucleotides line up with TRBD1. V lost 4 bases to trimming and J lost 8 bases; unmatched junction nucleotides: 13. Germline CDR1 reads SGHAT; CDR2 reads FQDESV (reference sequence). The CDR3 spans 15 residues.

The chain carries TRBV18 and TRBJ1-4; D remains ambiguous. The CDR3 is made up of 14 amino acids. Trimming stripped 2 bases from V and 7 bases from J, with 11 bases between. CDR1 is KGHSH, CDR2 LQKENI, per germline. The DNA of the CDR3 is TGTGCCAGCTCACCAGGAGGAGGGAGTGAAAAACTGTTTTTT. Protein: CASSPGGGSEKLFF.

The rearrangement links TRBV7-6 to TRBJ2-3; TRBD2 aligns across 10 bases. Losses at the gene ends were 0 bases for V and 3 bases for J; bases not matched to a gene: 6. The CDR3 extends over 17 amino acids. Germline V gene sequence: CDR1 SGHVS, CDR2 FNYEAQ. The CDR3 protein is CASSLARLAGATDTQYF. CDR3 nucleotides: TGTGCCAGCAGCTTAGCGCGGCTAGCGGGAGCGACAGATACGCAGTATTTT.